The subject of this entry is one TCR beta chain. Its antigen is currently not known. Base qualities are missing; no much larger clone stands one base away. For the CD8 naive samples, CD45RO-negative cells were positively selected for CCR7, yielding a CD45RA+CCR7+ population from which TemRA cells were excluded. Healthy HIV-negative adults with no recently reported acute infections or vaccinations were included as donors. All donors were Caucasian adults living in Nashville, Tennessee, USA. After blood collection by leukapheresis, PBMCs were isolated using Ficoll-Histopaque density gradient centrifugation and then cryopreserved in the vapor phase of liquid nitrogen. Analytical flow cytometry was used to check the purity and quantity of each magnetically sorted T cell population. From each sorted fraction, genomic DNA was isolated and quantified by UV absorbance on a Nanodrop 2000c. This sample is drawn from a study of shared clonotypes between healthy human individuals (dated by TCRdb to about 2020). The study in broad terms: Three men and two women, aged 18 to 49 years, made up the cohort. For each donor, CD4 naive and CD4 memory were each given three plates, CD8 naive was given two plates, and CD8 memory was given one plate. To estimate repertoire size and how much clonotypes are shared between individuals, the study performed deep sequencing of blood TCR repertoires from roughly five healthy adults. Different laboratories and diverse techniques were used to prepare libraries and sequence TCR repertoires, to increase sequencing depth and limit assay-specific biases. Between about 0.85 and 10 billion PBMCs per donor were obtained by leukapheresis.

TCR CDR3 regions were amplified from genomic DNA by multiplex PCR using the deep immunoSEQ assay. Genomic DNA extracted from each cell subset was distributed evenly over all wells of several immunoSEQ 96-well plates, and each plate served as one replicate. Each replicate PCR for sorted subsets received around 210 ng genomic DNA, equal to tens of thousands of T cell genomes. Purified libraries were quantified with a Qubit 3.0 fluorometer, sized on a Bioanalyzer 2100, and re-quantified with the KAPA Library Quantification kit. Every immunoSEQ 96-well plate was sequenced on a separate single-read 150-cycle Illumina NextSeq 550 flow cell. Processing in the source paper ran as follows. Because only junctional sequences without quality scores were contained in the immunoSEQ output, filtering matching that applied to full-length reads could not be performed. To assign V/J genes and CDR3, sequences were annotated against IMGT germline references using PyIR, a Python wrapper for IgBLAST v1.9. Any read was removed if the V/J assignment was weak (E-value above 1e-6), the CDR3 was missing, or the read contained stop codons, out-of-frame junctions, or ambiguous translated residues. V3J clonotypes were defined as sequences sharing the same inferred V gene, J gene, and CDR3 amino acid sequence. The percentage overlap between two repertoires was calculated by dividing the number of shared unique clonotypes by the size of the smaller repertoire. Three approaches were used to assess repertoire richness: RTK rarefaction, the Chao1 estimator, and Recon v2.1 estimates of unobserved clonotypes. Generation probabilities for all TCRbeta clonotypes obtained by the gDNA method from several donors were computed using OLGA. TCRdb's version of the immuneACCESS table is confined to in-frame rearrangements and falls short of the full clone set. An unresolved V gene accounts for under half of the shortfall where checked; the remainder is of unknown origin. Clonal size and the V and J genes are those of that table, whereas D and trimming came from the DNA. A total of more than 2 million clones appear in this sample, 93% of them only once. 1.5% to 2% of the sample lies in the top ten.

From the cysteine up to the phenylalanine, the CDR3 has a length of 12 residues. Only the CDR3 DNA is retained, 36 bases long and in frame from the first base. The germline ends are 9 bases apart after V is trimmed by 4 bases and J by 6 bases. From the germline V gene (reference sequence), CDR1 is SEHNR and CDR2 is FQNEAQ. What the research found in general, with its limitations: Because the study included only a small number of donors, the genetic and exposure-history diversity represented was limited. Based on pairwise subsampling, the degree of clonotype sharing among donors was expected to be affected by sequencing depth. Across a handful of donors, approximately 4.6% of naive CD4, approximately 3.6% of naive CD8, 2.3% of memory CD4, and roughly 0.41% of memory CD8 clonotypes were shared. Compared with non-shared clonotypes, clonotypes shared by all four sorted-subset donors had higher generation probabilities. Sampling was restricted to blood, and TCR repertoires in tissue are likely to differ from TCR repertoires in blood. Incomplete sequencing was indicated by rarefaction of sorted-subset datasets, despite the large sequencing depth. Naive subsets generally had larger estimated clonotype richness than memory subsets.

Material for sequencing was naive CD8+ T cells from PBMCs. The cell subset or site label for this specimen denotes: CD45RA+CCR7+. The receptor chain draws on TRBV7-9 and TRBJ1-1; no D gene can be assigned with confidence. The receptor was derived from a man younger than 30 in good health. Some clones in this sample may be carry-over from other donors' samples. Here the CDR3 is given as CASSSVVSEAFF. The nucleotide sequence is TGTGCCAGCAGCTCCGTGGTCTCTGAAGCTTTCTTT.